This record looks at one T cell receptor beta chain sequence and its context. This entry comes from a study of T cell changes during pregnancy in multiple sclerosis. Libraries were prepared by immunoSEQ multiplex PCR; TCRdb keeps only in-frame clonotypes and omits some of them. This table holds about 110,000 clones, about 89% found once. The CDR3 loop spans 15 amino acids. Germline CDR1 reads MRHNA; CDR2 reads SNTAGT. After removal of 2 bases from V and 8 bases from J, the junction contained 8 bases not matched to a gene. V is TRBV6-4 and J is TRBJ1-2; TRBD1 agrees at 10 bases. This receptor was obtained from a female donor with multiple sclerosis, enrolled in a pregnancy study. The input for sequencing was peripheral blood, taken after pregnancy. This CDR3 is CASSDTGQGVGGYTF. In DNA, the CDR3 is TGTGCCAGCAGTGACACCGGACAGGGGGTCGGAGGCTACACCTTC.